The following is a TCR beta chain sequence with its context. These data belong to a study of shared clonotypes between healthy human individuals. CDR3 size: 15 residues. The germline gives CDR1 MNHEY, CDR2 SVGAGI. Trimming removed 6 bases from V and 4 bases from J; junction bases left unmatched: 7. Naive CD8 cells, CD45RO-negative and positively selected for CCR7, excluded terminally differentiated effector memory CD45RA+ cells. The data were produced by immunoSEQ multiplex PCR, yet TCRdb's version contains in-frame clones alone and is incomplete. The table records approximately 2,000,000 clones, 93% of them present only once.

The chain has TRBV6-5 and TRBJ2-1; TRBD2 aligns across 9 bases. The sequence was collected from a man in his late teens or twenties in good health. Some clones in this sample may be carry-over from other donors' samples. The sequencing sample was made of naive CD8+ T cells from PBMCs. The CDR3 reads CASRFGTSRYNEQFF. CDR3 DNA: TGTGCCAGCAGATTCGGGACTAGCCGTTACAATGAGCAGTTCTTC.